The clone carrying this T cell receptor beta chain has more than one count but fewer than ten. The antigen remains undetermined. PCR used 60 Vbeta primers and 13 Jbeta primers. Libraries were prepared by immunoSEQ multiplex PCR; TCRdb keeps only in-frame clonotypes and omits some of them. The sample comprises about 170,000 clones, approximately 72% of which are singletons, and under 2.5% rests with the top ten. The CDR3 totals 16 residues. CDR1 and CDR2 (germline): KGHSH, LQKENI. V gave up 6 bases and J gave up 6 bases; unmatched junction bases: 8. This sample is drawn from a study of cytomegalovirus exposure and HLA in healthy donors. General study results and limits: Sequencing depth roughly uniform across donors was assumed in presence/absence analyses. TCR beta V- and J-gene trimming, according to a later analysis, was linked to a missense DCLRE1C variant. Information on immune exposure was restricted to one variable (CMV serostatus). Accurate prediction of HLA-A and HLA-B alleles (for most subjects) was reportedly achieved from TCR beta sequences.

This TCR was sampled from a female donor in good health and CMV-seronegative. The chain is built from TRBV18 and TRBJ2-2, with 12 bases that match TRBD2. Sequencing was done on a sample of PBMCs. The CDR3 DNA is TGTGCCAGCTCCCGCGGACTAGCGGGGATAGCCGGGGAGCTGTTTTTT. The encoded protein is CASSRGLAGIAGELFF.